The clone carrying this T cell receptor beta chain was counted a few times. What it recognizes is unknown. With V trimmed by 5 bases and J by 4 bases, 4 bases remained unmatched. CDR3 size: 14 residues. The germline gives CDR1 DFQATT, CDR2 SNEGSKA (reference sequence). The entry originates in a study of T-cell memory formation after mild COVID-19. Study in general: TCR clusters largely stayed donor specific. Study-wide points: CD4+ contracting clones lay mainly in CM and EM, CD8+ ones in EMRA.

Using constant-segment primers, 5'RACE produced TCR alpha and TCR beta cDNA libraries carrying sample barcodes and UMIs. TCRdb re-derived calls from the 5' RACE reads in MiXCR, one entry per CDR3 protein. Among hundreds of thousands of distinct CDR3 sequences listed, roughly 22% were seen once. Material for sequencing was PBMCs or a T cell subset sorted from them (not recorded which). The source is an adult woman who had mild COVID-19 (a few samples of this study predate the infection). Cell type and time point are not known. The chain recombines TRBV20-1 with TRBJ2-1, with 11 bases that match TRBD2. CDR3 nucleotide sequence: TGCAGTGCTCGGACTAGCGGGTGGTACAATGAGCAGTTCTTC. This translates into CSARTSGWYNEQFF.